Each of the 2 T cell receptor beta chains below was sequenced from the same sample in a study of blood T cell repertoires in COVID-19. Sequencing used immunoSEQ multiplex PCR; TCRdb keeps in-frame clones, though not all of them. The sample has roughly 74,000 clones, around 88% seen once. The sequenced sample consisted of peripheral blood. All receptors derive from an elderly woman with active or convalescent COVID-19.

The chain recombines TRBV7-9 with TRBJ1-3; possible D gene TRBD1, 6 bases. Germline CDR1 and CDR2: SEHNR and FQNEAQ (reference sequence). V lost 8 bases, J lost 4 bases, and 18 bases lay in between. The CDR3 totals 15 residues. CDR3: CASGLETGPGNTIYF. CDR3 nucleotide sequence: TGTGCCAGCGGTCTGGAGACAGGTCCGGGAAACACCATATATTTT.

The rearrangement links TRBV11-3 to TRBJ2-1, with TRBD2 matching 10 bases. CDR1 SGHNT and CDR2 YENEEA come from the germline V gene. With 5 bases clipped from V and 3 bases from J, the junction kept 4 bases outside the gene matches. The CDR3 totals 15 residues. The CDR3 DNA reads TGTGCCAGCAGCCACAGCGGGGGGGACTACAATGAGCAGTTCTTC. Encoded protein: CASSHSGGDYNEQFF.